A single sample is the source of the 32 T cell receptor beta chains below, sequenced in a study of technical replicates of blood from a handful of donors. Assay used: immunoSEQ multiplex PCR; TCRdb lists only in-frame clones, some missing. The sample has roughly 79,000 clones; about 81% are singletons. The sequencing input was PBMCs. These receptor sequences come from a human donor in good health. Some clones in this sample may be carry-over from other donors' samples.

The CDR3 is CASTRGARSPLHF. CDR3 DNA: TGTGCCAGCACGCGGGGGGCCAGATCACCCCTCCACTTT. The genes are TRBV25-1 and TRBJ1-6; perhaps TRBD1 as D (6 bases). Germline lookup yields CDR1 MGHDK and CDR2 SYGVNS. The germline V and J ends were trimmed by 7 bases and 10 bases, with 14 bases remaining between them. The CDR3 has 13 amino acids.

The rearrangement joins TRBV4-2 to TRBJ2-5; D is unclear. V lost 0 bases and J 2 bases, leaving 10 bases between the germline ends. The CDR3 consists of 15 residues. Germline loops: CDR1 LGHNA, CDR2 YNFKEQ. DNA for the CDR3: TGTGCCAGCAGCCAAGAGGAGACGCAGCAAGAGACCCAGTACTTC. Translated, it gives CASSQEETQQETQYF.

The genes are TRBV18 and TRBJ1-1; D gene unclear. The CDR3 is 14 amino acids. In germline, CDR1 is KGHSH, CDR2 LQKENI. Trimming took off 3 bases at V and 1 base at J, with 9 bases between the two ends. This CDR3 reads CASSPAPSNTEAFF. CDR3 sequence (DNA): TGTGCCAGCTCACCTGCGCCCTCGAACACTGAAGCTTTCTTT.

The gene calls are TRBV5-4 and TRBJ2-2; no clear D. The CDR3 totals 14 residues. CDR1 and CDR2 (germline): SGHNT, YYREEE (reference sequence). The germline V and J ends were trimmed by 0 bases and 3 bases, with 6 bases remaining between them. Here the CDR3 DNA reads TGTGCCAGCAGCTTGGACTCTTACACCGGGGAGCTGTTTTTT. Amino acids: CASSLDSYTGELFF.

The chain couples TRBV6-6 to TRBJ1-2; a weak D match, TRBD1 (5 bases). Germline V gene data show CDR1 as MNHNY and CDR2 as SVGAGI (reference sequence). The CDR3 consists of 12 residues. Trimming cost V 5 bases and J 8 bases, with 12 bases left between them. This chain's CDR3 is CASSPPGRGYTF. The CDR3, as DNA: TGTGCCAGCAGTCCTCCAGGGCGAGGCTACACCTTC.

The rearrangement links TRBV25-1 to TRBJ1-1; the D is unclear. This CDR3 comprises 11 residues. The V and J ends lost 6 bases and 7 bases respectively, with 9 bases between them. Germline V gene lookup returns CDR1 MGHDK and CDR2 SYGVNS. The CDR3 loop reads CASREADEAFF. CDR3 nucleotides: TGTGCCAGCAGGGAGGCGGATGAAGCTTTCTTT.

This clone was seen repeatedly, ten times or more. This chain connects TRBV2 to TRBJ2-2; TRBD2 matches at 11 bases. Germline CDR1 reads SNHLY; CDR2 reads FYNNEI. The V segment lost 3 bases and the J segment 6 bases; nucleotides outside the gene matches: 3. This CDR3 region has 15 residues. This CDR3 reads CASSDLAGGPGELFF. The CDR3 DNA reads TGTGCCAGCAGTGACCTAGCGGGAGGACCCGGGGAGCTGTTTTTT.

The genes are TRBV4-1 and TRBJ2-1; 9 bases line up with TRBD2. Germline lookup yields CDR1 MGHRA and CDR2 YSYEKL. J gave up 4 bases and V 0 bases, and 7 bases lay outside the gene matches. This CDR3 region has 17 residues. The CDR3 DNA sequence: TGCGCCAGCAGCCAAGATCCGATGGGACTAGCTTACAATGAGCAGTTCTTC. This encodes CASSQDPMGLAYNEQFF.

The chain joins TRBV30 to TRBJ1-6; D perhaps matches TRBD1 (5 bases). The CDR3 sequence is 15 residues long. V was cut by 1 base and J by 6 bases, with 13 bases left in between. Germline loops: CDR1 GTSNPN, CDR2 SVGIG (reference sequence). CDR3 amino acids: CAWSASGGANSPLHF. CDR3 coding DNA: TGTGCCTGGAGTGCCTCAGGCGGGGCTAATTCACCCCTCCACTTT.

The chain links TRBV7-9 to TRBJ1-2; D call uncertain. Trimming stripped 1 base from V and 4 bases from J, with 7 bases between. Germline loops: CDR1 SEHNR, CDR2 FQNEAQ (reference sequence). This CDR3 has 13 residues. The CDR3 protein is CASSLVSTYGYTF. In DNA form, the CDR3 reads TGTGCCAGCAGCTTAGTTAGCACCTATGGCTACACCTTC. Full variable domain (missing parts from reference TRBV7-9 and TRBJ1-2): DTGVSQNPRHKITKRGQNVTFRCDPISEHNRLYWYRQTLGQGPEFLTYFQNEAQLEKSRLLSDRFSAERPKGSFSTLEIQRTEQGDSAMYLCASSLVSTYGYTFGSGTRLTVV.

The rearrangement uses TRBV6-1 and TRBJ1-4, with D perhaps TRBD1 (6 bases). V was clipped by 2 bases and J by 5 bases, with 12 bases between them. Germline CDR1 is MNHNS and CDR2 is SASEGT. The CDR3 sequence is 15 residues long. The CDR3 coding sequence is TGTGCCAGCAGTGAAAACCAGGGGCTGAATGAAAAACTGTTTTTT. Translation: CASSENQGLNEKLFF.

This clone was found a few times. This sequence joins TRBV2 and TRBJ1-2, with 8 bases matching TRBD1. CDR3 length equals 14 residues. Per the germline V gene, CDR1 is SNHLY and CDR2 is FYNNEI. V gave up 6 bases and J gave up 8 bases; unmatched junction bases: 11. The DNA of the CDR3 is TGTGCCAGCAGCGATCTCAGGGGGCGCGTAGGCTACACCTTC. This codes for CASSDLRGRVGYTF.

The chain links TRBV6-5 to TRBJ2-3; TRBD2 agrees at 7 bases. Germline V gene lookup returns CDR1 MNHEY and CDR2 SVGAGI. The CDR3 contains 15 residues. J gave up 7 bases and V 6 bases, and 13 bases lay outside the gene matches. The CDR3 sequence: CASRTTSRPRNTQYF. CDR3 DNA sequence: TGTGCCAGCAGGACGACTAGCCGGCCGAGAAATACGCAGTATTTT.

As to this clone: The same CDR3 can be traced to other DNA sequences in this sample. V gene TRBV5-1 combines with J gene TRBJ2-7, with TRBD1 matching over 9 bases. V shed 5 bases and J 4 bases; nucleotides not matched to a gene: 7. This CDR3 has 14 amino acids. CDR1 and CDR2 from the germline V gene are SGHRS and YFSETQ. This chain's CDR3 is CASRTGTGSYEQYF. The CDR3 region has the DNA TGCGCCAGCAGGACCGGGACAGGGTCATACGAGCAGTACTTC.

This clone was observed a single time. This chain joins TRBV7-9 and TRBJ1-1; the D is unclear. This CDR3 is 12 amino acids long. V lost 10 bases and J 3 bases, leaving 12 bases between the germline ends. Germline lookup yields CDR1 SEHNR and CDR2 FQNEAQ (reference sequence). This CDR3 is CATAPGDTEAFF. Written as DNA, the CDR3 is TGTGCCACCGCCCCCGGGGACACTGAAGCTTTCTTT.

The chain recombines TRBV9 with TRBJ1-6; 8 bases match TRBD1. Germline V gene sequence: CDR1 SGDLS, CDR2 YYNGEE. The trim removed 3 bases at V and 7 bases at J, leaving 3 bases unmatched. CDR3 length equals 14 residues. The CDR3 loop reads CASSGTGRNSPLHF. DNA for the CDR3: TGTGCCAGCAGCGGGACAGGGAGGAATTCACCCCTCCACTTT.

The chain's CDR3 is CAWSVTLAETQYF. The CDR3 DNA reads as TGTGCCTGGAGTGTAACGCTGGCAGAGACCCAGTACTTC. This chain joins TRBV30 and TRBJ2-5; D is undetermined. CDR1 is GTSNPN and CDR2 is SVGIG in the germline V gene (reference sequence). CDR3 length: 13 residues. V was pared by 0 bases and J by 4 bases, with 9 bases between.

Of note for this clone: Other DNA variants within this sample encode the same CDR3. The CDR3 DNA reads as TGTGCCTGGAGTGTTTATCCGGGGGTAGGTGGCTACACCTTC. Translated: CAWSVYPGVGGYTF. The chain uses TRBV30 and TRBJ1-2; possible D gene TRBD1, 5 bases. The CDR3 spans 14 residues. V was pared by 0 bases and J by 7 bases, with 15 bases between. Germline CDR1 reads GTSNPN; CDR2 reads SVGIG (reference sequence).

The rearrangement links TRBV7-8 to TRBJ2-7; the match to TRBD2 covers 8 bases. The CDR3 covers 15 residues. Looked up from germline, CDR1 is SGHVS and CDR2 is FQNEAQ. The J segment lost 2 bases and the V segment lost 4 bases, leaving 7 bases of the junction unmatched. The CDR3 region has the DNA TGTGCCAGCAGCTCCCGTACTAGCGGCCCCTACGAGCAGTACTTC. It encodes CASSSRTSGPYEQYF.

The V and J genes are TRBV5-6 and TRBJ2-1; TRBD1 is a possible D gene (5 bases). The CDR3 runs to 14 residues. Germline V gives CDR1 SGHDT, CDR2 YYEEEE. Trimming removed 0 bases at V and 3 bases at J, with 7 bases between. The DNA for the CDR3 is TGTGCCAGCAGCTTGGACAGGCTCTACAATGAGCAGTTCTTC. It yields the protein CASSLDRLYNEQFF.

This chain joins TRBV15 and TRBJ2-6; D gene unclear. The V end lost 4 bases, the J end lost 0 bases, and 7 bases lay between the germline ends. Germline V CDR1 and CDR2: LNHNV, YYDKDF (reference sequence). The CDR3 loop spans 15 amino acids. CDR3 amino acids: CATSILDSGANVLTF. For the CDR3, the DNA is TGTGCCACCAGCATTCTAGACTCTGGGGCCAACGTCCTGACTTTC. The full variable domain, completed using reference TRBV15 and TRBJ2-6, is DAMVIQNPRYQVTQFGKPVTLSCSQTLNHNVMYWYQQKSSQAPKLLFHYYDKDFNNEADTPDNFQSRRPNTSFCFLDIRSPGLGDTAMYLCATSILDSGANVLTFGAGSRLTVL.

There are a few counts of this clone. The CDR3 protein is CASRDRENTEAFF. CDR3 coding DNA: TGTGCCAGCAGGGACAGGGAGAACACTGAAGCTTTCTTT. This sequence joins TRBV6-1 and TRBJ1-1, with TRBD1 matching 8 bases. Germline V CDR1 and CDR2: MNHNS, SASEGT. The V gene end was trimmed by 6 bases and the J gene end by 1 base; junction bases not matched to a gene: 1. The CDR3 totals 13 residues.

The chain recombines TRBV5-6 with TRBJ1-5; no definite D call. The CDR3 is made up of 15 amino acids. V was shortened by 0 bases and J by 4 bases, with 11 bases between the two germline ends. Germline CDR1 is SGHDT and CDR2 is YYEEEE. CDR3 coding DNA: TGTGCCAGCAGCTTGGGCTCGGAGCGGAATCAGCCCCAGCATTTT. This sequence encodes CASSLGSERNQPQHF.

V is TRBV5-4 and J is TRBJ2-5; 8 bases are shared with TRBD2. Unmatched junction bases numbered 4, after V lost 2 bases and J lost 4 bases. Germline V gives CDR1 SGHNT, CDR2 YYREEE (reference sequence). The CDR3 is 14 residues long. The CDR3 is CASSLAGAGETQYF. The CDR3 nucleotides are TGTGCCAGCAGCTTAGCGGGGGCTGGAGAGACCCAGTACTTC.

The J gene is TRBJ1-4, the V gene TRBV4-1; D not certain. V lost 0 bases and J 8 bases, leaving 10 bases between the germline ends. Germline V gives CDR1 MGHRA, CDR2 YSYEKL. The CDR3 covers 14 residues. The CDR3, as DNA: TGCGCCAGCAGCCAAGAATCCCTTCTGGAAAAACTGTTTTTT. Residues: CASSQESLLEKLFF.

The chain employs TRBV7-9 and TRBJ1-4; D is ambiguous. Germline V gene lookup returns CDR1 SEHNR and CDR2 FQNEAQ (reference sequence). The length of the CDR3 is 13 residues. With 5 bases removed from V and 7 bases from J, the gap between germline ends came to 11 bases. The CDR3 DNA sequence: TGTGCCAGCAGCCCCCGGACTCTTGAAAAACTGTTTTTT. This gives the protein CASSPRTLEKLFF.

This clone has a handful of counts. This chain uses TRBV27 with TRBJ2-3; D gene unclear. Germline values: CDR1 MNHEY, CDR2 SMNVEV (reference sequence). CDR3 length: 11 residues. V dropped 5 bases and J dropped 7 bases, with 7 bases sitting between them. The CDR3 protein is CASSLQNTQYF. For the CDR3, the DNA is TGTGCCAGCAGTCTACAGAATACGCAGTATTTT.

V and J are TRBV7-8 and TRBJ2-5; 10 bases align to TRBD2. V shed 4 bases and J 13 bases; nucleotides not matched to a gene: 12. The CDR3 consists of 14 residues. The V gene's germline CDR1 is SGHVS and CDR2 FQNEAQ. Here the CDR3 reads CASSSGTSVPPGYF. Written as DNA, the CDR3 is TGTGCCAGCAGCTCCGGGACTAGCGTACCCCCTGGGTACTTC.

The chain joins TRBV29-1 to TRBJ1-1; D unresolved. The CDR3 is 11 residues long. Germline V gene sequence: CDR1 SQVTM, CDR2 ANQGSEA. V was shortened by 1 base and J by 5 bases, with 5 bases between the two germline ends. The chain's CDR3 is CSVEAQTEAFF. CDR3 bases: TGCAGCGTTGAAGCCCAAACTGAAGCTTTCTTT.

This clone occurred once. The genes are TRBV5-1 and TRBJ2-7; tentative D call: TRBD1 (5 bases). The CDR3 totals 13 residues. Trimming stripped 2 bases from V and 3 bases from J, with 9 bases between. In germline, CDR1 is SGHRS, CDR2 YFSETQ. CDR3 bases: TGCGCCAGCAGCTTCTTTCAGGGCTACGAGCAGTACTTC. Protein sequence: CASSFFQGYEQYF.

The chain is built from TRBV7-2 and TRBJ2-1; D is ambiguous. V lost 4 bases and J 9 bases, leaving 16 bases between the germline ends. The CDR3 is made up of 14 amino acids. Germline V gene sequence: CDR1 SGHTA, CDR2 FQGNSA. In DNA, the CDR3 is TGTGCCAGCAGCTCCAATCCTAGTACCGGTGAGCAGTTCTTC. Amino acid sequence: CASSSNPSTGEQFF.

This clone was detected only a few times. V usage is TRBV29-1 and J usage is TRBJ2-7; D gene uncertain. V dropped 4 bases and J dropped 3 bases, with 7 bases sitting between them. CDR1 SQVTM and CDR2 ANQGSEA come from the germline V gene. This CDR3 is built from 11 residues. The chain's CDR3 is CSVVQNYEQYF. CDR3 in DNA: TGCAGCGTTGTACAGAACTACGAGCAGTACTTC.